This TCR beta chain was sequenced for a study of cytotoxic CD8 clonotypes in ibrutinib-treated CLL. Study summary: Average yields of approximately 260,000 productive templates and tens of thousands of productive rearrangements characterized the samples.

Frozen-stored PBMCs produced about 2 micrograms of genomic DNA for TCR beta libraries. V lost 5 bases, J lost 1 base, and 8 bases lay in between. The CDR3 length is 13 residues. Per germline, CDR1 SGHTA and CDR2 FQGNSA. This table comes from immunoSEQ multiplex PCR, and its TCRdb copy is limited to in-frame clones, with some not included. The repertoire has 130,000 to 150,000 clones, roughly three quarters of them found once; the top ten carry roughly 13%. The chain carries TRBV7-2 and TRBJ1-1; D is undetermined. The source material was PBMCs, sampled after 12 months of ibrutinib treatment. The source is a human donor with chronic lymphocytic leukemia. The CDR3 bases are TGTGCCAGCAGCCCTCACAAGAACACTGAAGCTTTCTTT. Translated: CASSPHKNTEAFF.